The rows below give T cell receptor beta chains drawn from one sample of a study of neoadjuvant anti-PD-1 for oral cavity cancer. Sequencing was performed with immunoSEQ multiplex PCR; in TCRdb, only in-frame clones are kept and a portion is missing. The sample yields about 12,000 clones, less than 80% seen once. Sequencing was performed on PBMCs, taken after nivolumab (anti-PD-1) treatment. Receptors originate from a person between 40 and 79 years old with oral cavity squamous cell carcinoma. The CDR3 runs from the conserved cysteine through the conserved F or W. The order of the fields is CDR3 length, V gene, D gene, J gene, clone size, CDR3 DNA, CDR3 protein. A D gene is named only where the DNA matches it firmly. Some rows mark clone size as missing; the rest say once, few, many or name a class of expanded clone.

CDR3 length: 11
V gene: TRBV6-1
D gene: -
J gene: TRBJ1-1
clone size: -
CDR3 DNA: TGTGCCAGCAGGGCGGACGATCGAGCTTTCTTT
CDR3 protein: CASRADDRAFF

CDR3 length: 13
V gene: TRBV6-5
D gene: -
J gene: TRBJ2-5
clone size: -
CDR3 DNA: TGTGCCAGCAGCCTGGGCTACCGGGAGACCCAGTACTTC
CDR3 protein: CASSLGYRETQYF

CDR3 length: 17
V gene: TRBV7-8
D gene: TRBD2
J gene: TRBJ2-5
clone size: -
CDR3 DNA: TGTGCCAGCAGCTCTTTCGGTCTAGCGGGAGGAGGAGAGACCCAGTACTTC
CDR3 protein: CASSSFGLAGGGETQYF

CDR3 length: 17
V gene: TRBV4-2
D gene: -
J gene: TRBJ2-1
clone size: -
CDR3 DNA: TGTGCCAGCAGCCAGGCGGGCGGGCGGAGCTCCTACAATGAGCAGTTCTTC
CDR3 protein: CASSQAGGRSSYNEQFF

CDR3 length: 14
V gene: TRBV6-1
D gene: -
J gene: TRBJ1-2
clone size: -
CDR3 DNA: TGTGCCAGCAGTGAGTCGGGGACGGCCTATGGCTACACCTTC
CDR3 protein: CASSESGTAYGYTF

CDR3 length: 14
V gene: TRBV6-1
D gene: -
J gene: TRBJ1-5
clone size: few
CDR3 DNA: TGTGCCAGCAGAGGCGCGGGGAGGAATCAGCCCCAGCATTTT
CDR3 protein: CASRGAGRNQPQHF

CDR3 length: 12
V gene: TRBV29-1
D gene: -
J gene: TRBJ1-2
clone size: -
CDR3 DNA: TGCAGCGTTATAAGGGGGGACTATGGCTACACCTTC
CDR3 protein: CSVIRGDYGYTF

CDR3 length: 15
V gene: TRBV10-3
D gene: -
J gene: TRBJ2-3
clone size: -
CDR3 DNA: TGTGCCATCAGTGTCGAGACTACCCGCACAGATACGCAGTATTTT
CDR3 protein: CAISVETTRTDTQYF

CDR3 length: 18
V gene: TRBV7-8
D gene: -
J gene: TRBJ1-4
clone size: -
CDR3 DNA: TGTGCCAGCAGCTTAAGGTTTTTGGGGCCAAGGTCTCACGAAAAACTGTTTTTT
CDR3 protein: CASSLRFLGPRSHEKLFF

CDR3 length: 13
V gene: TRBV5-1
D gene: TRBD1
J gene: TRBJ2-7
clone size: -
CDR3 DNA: TGCGCCAGCAGCACGGGACAGGTCTACGAGCAGTACTTC
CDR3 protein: CASSTGQVYEQYF

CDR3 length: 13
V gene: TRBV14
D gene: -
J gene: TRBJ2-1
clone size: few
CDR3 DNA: TGTGCCAGCAGCCTTCAAGCCGGACAGGAGCAGTTCTTC
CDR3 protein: CASSLQAGQEQFF

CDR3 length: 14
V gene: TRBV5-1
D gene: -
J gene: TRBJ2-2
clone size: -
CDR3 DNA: TGCGCCAGCAGCTCTTCGACCAGCACCGGGGAGCTGTTTTTT
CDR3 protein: CASSSSTSTGELFF

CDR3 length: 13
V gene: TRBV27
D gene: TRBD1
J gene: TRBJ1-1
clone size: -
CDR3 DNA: TGTGCCAGCAGCCAAGGACAGGGGCGGAAAGCTTTCTTT
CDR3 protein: CASSQGQGRKAFF

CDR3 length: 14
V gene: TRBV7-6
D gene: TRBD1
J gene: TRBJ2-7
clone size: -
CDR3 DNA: TGTGCCAGCAGCTTAATACAGGGGAGTCACGAGCAGTACTTC
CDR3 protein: CASSLIQGSHEQYF

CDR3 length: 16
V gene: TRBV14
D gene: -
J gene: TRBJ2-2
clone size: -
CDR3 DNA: TGTGCCAGCAGCCAAGGTCAGGACCAACACCGTGGGGAGCTGTTTTTT
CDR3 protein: CASSQGQDQHRGELFF

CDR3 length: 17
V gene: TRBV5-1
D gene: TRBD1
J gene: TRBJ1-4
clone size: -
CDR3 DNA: TGCGCCAGCAGCTCCTGGACAGGGGCGGCGGCTAATGAAAAACTGTTTTTT
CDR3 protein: CASSSWTGAAANEKLFF

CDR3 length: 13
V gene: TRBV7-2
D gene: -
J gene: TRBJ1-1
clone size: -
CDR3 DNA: TGTGCCAGCAGCACCGGCATGAACACTGAAGCTTTCTTT
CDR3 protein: CASSTGMNTEAFF

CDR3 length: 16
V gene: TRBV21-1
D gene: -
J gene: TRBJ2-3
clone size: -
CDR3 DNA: TGTGCCACCACCTCTCCCCGGGCAGGATCGTCAGATACGCAGTATTTT
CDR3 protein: CATTSPRAGSSDTQYF

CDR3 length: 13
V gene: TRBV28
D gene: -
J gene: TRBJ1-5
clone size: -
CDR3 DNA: TGTGCCAGCAGTGAACAGGGTTACGAGCCCCAGCATTTT
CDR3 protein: CASSEQGYEPQHF

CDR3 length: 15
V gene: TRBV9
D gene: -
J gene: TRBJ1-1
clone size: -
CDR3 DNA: TGTGCCAGCAGCGTAGGGAAGGGGTTGGGCACTGAAGCTTTCTTT
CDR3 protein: CASSVGKGLGTEAFF

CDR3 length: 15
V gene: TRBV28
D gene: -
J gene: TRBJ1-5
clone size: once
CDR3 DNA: TGTGCCAGCAGTCCCCAGGGGAGGGAGAATCAGCCCCAGCATTTT
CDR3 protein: CASSPQGRENQPQHF

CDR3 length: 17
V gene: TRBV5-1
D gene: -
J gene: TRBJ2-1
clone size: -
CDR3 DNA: TGCGCCAGCAGCTTGGCCGGGGGATCGCACCTTAACGGTGAGCAGTTCTTC
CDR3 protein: CASSLAGGSHLNGEQFF

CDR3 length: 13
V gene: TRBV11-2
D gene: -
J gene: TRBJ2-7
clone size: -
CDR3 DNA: TGTGCCAGCAGCTTAGAGGTGGGACGGGGGCAGTACTTC
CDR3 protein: CASSLEVGRGQYF

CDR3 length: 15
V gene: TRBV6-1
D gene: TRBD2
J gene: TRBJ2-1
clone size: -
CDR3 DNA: TGTGCCAGCAGAGCGGGACTAGCGGGGTACAATGAGCAGTTCTTC
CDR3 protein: CASRAGLAGYNEQFF

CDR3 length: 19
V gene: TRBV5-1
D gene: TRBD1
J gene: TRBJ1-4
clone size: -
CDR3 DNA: TGCGCCAGCAGCGTGGAACCACAGGGGGCGCTTCGGACTAATGAAAAACTGTTTTTT
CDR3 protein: CASSVEPQGALRTNEKLFF

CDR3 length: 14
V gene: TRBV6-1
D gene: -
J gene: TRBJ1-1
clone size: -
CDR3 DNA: TGTGCCAGCAGTTCCATGGGGGGTGGAACTGAAGCTTTCTTT
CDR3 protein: CASSSMGGGTEAFF

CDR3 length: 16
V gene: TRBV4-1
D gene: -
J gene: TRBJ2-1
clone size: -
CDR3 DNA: TGCGCCAGCAGCCCCTGGTGGCTAAGCTCCTACAATGAGCAGTTCTTC
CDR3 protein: CASSPWWLSSYNEQFF

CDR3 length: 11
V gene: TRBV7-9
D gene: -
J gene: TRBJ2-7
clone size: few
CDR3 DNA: TGTGCCAGCGGGGGGCAATACGAGCAGTACTTC
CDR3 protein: CASGGQYEQYF

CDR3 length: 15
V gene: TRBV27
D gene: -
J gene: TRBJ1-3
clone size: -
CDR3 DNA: TGTGCCAGCAGTTTAAGTATTGGGGGTGGAAACACCATATATTTT
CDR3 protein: CASSLSIGGGNTIYF

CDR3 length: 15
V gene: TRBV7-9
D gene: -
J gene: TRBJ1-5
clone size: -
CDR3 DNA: TGTGCCAGCAGCTTAATGGGGGCCGCTGATCAGCCCCAGCATTTT
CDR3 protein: CASSLMGAADQPQHF

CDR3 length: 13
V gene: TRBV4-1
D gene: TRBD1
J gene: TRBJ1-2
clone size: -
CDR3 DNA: TGCGCCAGCAGAAATACAGGGGGCAGGGGCTACACCTTC
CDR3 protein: CASRNTGGRGYTF

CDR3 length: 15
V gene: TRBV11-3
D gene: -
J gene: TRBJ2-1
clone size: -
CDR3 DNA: TGTGCCAGCAGCTTAGCCCAGGGACCCTACAATGAGCAGTTCTTC
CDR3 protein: CASSLAQGPYNEQFF

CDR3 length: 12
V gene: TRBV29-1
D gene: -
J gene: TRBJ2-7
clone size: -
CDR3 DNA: TGCAGCGTTGATGGAGGGAGTTACGAGCAGTACTTC
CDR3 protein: CSVDGGSYEQYF

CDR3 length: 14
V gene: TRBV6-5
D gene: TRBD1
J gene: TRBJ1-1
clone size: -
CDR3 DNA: TGTGCCAGCAGTAGGACAGGGGGGGGCACTGAAGCTTTCTTT
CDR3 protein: CASSRTGGGTEAFF

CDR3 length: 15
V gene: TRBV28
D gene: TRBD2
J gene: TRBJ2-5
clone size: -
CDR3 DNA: TGTGCCAGCAGTTTGACAGGCGGGGGGAGAGAGACCCAGTACTTC
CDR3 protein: CASSLTGGGRETQYF

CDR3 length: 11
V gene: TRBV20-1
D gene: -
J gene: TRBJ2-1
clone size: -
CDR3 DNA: TGCAGTGCTAGCATTTCCAATGAGCAGTTCTTC
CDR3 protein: CSASISNEQFF

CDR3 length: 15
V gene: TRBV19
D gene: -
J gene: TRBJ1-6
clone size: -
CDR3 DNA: TGTGCCAGTAGTTTTCCAGGGTCTGTTAATTCACCCCTCCACTTT
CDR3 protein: CASSFPGSVNSPLHF

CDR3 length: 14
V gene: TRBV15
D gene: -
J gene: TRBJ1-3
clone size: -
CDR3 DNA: TGTGCCACCAGCGCAACACACTCTGGAAACACCATATATTTT
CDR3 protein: CATSATHSGNTIYF

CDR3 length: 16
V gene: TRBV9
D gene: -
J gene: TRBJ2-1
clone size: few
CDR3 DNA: TGTGCCAGCAGCGTAGTAGGCAGCGGTGATTACAATGAGCAGTTCTTC
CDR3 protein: CASSVVGSGDYNEQFF

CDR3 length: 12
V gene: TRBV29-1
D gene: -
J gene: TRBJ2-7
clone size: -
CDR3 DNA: TGCAGCGTTGAAGAAGGGGGCTACGAGCAGTACTTC
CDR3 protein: CSVEEGGYEQYF

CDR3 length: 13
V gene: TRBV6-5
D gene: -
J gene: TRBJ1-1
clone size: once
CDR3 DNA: TGTGCCAGCACCCACACCATGAACACTGAAGCTTTCTTT
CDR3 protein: CASTHTMNTEAFF

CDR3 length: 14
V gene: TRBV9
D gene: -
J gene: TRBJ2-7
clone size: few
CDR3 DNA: TGTGCCAGCAGCGGACCGGACATGCCCTACGAGCAGTACTTC
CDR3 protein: CASSGPDMPYEQYF

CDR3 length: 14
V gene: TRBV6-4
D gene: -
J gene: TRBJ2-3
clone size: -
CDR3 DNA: TGTGCCAGCAGTCCGAGGGGGGCCACAGATACGCAGTATTTT
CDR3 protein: CASSPRGATDTQYF

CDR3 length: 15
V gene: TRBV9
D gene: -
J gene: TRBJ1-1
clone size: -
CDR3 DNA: TGTGCCAGCAGCGTGAGTTGGGGCATGAACACTGAAGCTTTCTTT
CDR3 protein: CASSVSWGMNTEAFF

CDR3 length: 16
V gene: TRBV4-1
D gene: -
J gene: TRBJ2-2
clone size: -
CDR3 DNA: TGCGCCAGCAGCCAAGTCAACCTTATCACGACCGGGGAGCTGTTTTTT
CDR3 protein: CASSQVNLITTGELFF

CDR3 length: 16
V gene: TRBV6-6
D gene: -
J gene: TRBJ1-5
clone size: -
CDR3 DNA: TGTGCCACAGCAGTTAGGGGAAGTTATAGCAATCAGCCCCAGCATTTT
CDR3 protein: CATAVRGSYSNQPQHF

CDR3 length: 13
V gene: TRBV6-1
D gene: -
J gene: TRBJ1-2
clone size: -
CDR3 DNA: TGTGCCACCTCGATGGGTCCTAACTATGGCTACACCTTC
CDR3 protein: CATSMGPNYGYTF

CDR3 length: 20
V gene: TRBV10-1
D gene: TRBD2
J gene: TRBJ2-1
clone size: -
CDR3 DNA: TGCGCCAGCAGTGAAAACCCGCTGATTAGGACTAGCGGGGGGGTGAATGAGCAGTTCTTC
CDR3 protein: CASSENPLIRTSGGVNEQFF

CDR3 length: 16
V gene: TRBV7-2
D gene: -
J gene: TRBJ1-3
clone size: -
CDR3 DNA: TGTGCCAGCAGCTACCCCGTGGACAGTTCTGGAAACACCATATATTTT
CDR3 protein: CASSYPVDSSGNTIYF

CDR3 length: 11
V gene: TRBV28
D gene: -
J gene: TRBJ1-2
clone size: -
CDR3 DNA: TGTGCCAGCAGCCTGAGCTATGGCTACACCTTC
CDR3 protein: CASSLSYGYTF

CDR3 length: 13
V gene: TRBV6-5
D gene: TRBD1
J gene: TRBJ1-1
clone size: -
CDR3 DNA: TGTGCCAGCAGCGCCCACAGGGGAACTGAAGCTTTCTTT
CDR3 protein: CASSAHRGTEAFF

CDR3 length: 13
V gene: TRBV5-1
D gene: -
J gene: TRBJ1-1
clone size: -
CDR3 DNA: TGCGCCAGCAGCTTACAGGAGAACACTGAAGCTTTCTTT
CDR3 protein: CASSLQENTEAFF

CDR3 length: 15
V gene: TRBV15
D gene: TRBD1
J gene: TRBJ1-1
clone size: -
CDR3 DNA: TGTGCCACCAGCAGAGACAGGGGACAGGTTGCTGAAGCTTTCTTT
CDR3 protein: CATSRDRGQVAEAFF

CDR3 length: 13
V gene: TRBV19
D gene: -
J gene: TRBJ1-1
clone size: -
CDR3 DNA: TGTGCCAGTAGTGATACTACCCGGACTGAAGCTTTCTTT
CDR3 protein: CASSDTTRTEAFF

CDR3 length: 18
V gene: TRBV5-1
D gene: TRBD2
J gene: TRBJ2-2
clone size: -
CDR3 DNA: TGCGCCAGCAGCACCGGACTAGCGGGGGGGCTAGTCACCGGGGAGCTGTTTTTT
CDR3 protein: CASSTGLAGGLVTGELFF

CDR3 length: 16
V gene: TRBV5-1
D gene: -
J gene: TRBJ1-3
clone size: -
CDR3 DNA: TGCGCCAGCCGCTTAGGGGGGGGTTCCTCTGGAAACACCATATATTTT
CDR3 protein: CASRLGGGSSGNTIYF